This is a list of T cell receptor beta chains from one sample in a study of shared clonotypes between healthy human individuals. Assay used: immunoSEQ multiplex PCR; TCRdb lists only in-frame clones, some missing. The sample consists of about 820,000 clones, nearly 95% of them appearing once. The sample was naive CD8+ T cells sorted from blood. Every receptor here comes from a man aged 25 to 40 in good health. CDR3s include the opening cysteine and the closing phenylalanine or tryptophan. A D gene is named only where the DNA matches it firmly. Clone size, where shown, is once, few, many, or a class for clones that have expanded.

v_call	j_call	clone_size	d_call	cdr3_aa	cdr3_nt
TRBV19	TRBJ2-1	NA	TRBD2	CASSIGGGSYNEQFF	TGTGCCAGTAGTATAGGCGGGGGGAGCTACAATGAGCAGTTCTTC
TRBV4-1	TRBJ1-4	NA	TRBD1	CASSQRQGPNEKLFF	TGCGCCAGCAGCCAGAGACAGGGCCCCAATGAAAAACTGTTTTTT
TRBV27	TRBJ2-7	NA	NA	CASSFGTVEYF	TGTGCCAGCAGTTTTGGCACTGTGGAGTACTTC
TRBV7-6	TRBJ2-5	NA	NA	CASSLGWRETQYF	TGTGCCAGCAGCTTGGGGTGGAGGGAGACCCAGTACTTC
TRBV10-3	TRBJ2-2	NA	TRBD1	CAISDGTGGTGELFF	TGTGCCATCAGTGATGGGACAGGGGGGACCGGGGAGCTGTTTTTT
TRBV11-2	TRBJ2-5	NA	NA	CASSRAYYQQEAQYF	TGTGCCAGCAGCAGAGCCTACTATCAACAAGAGGCCCAGTACTTC
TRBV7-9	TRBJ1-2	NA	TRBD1	CASSFSGQPNYGYTF	TGTGCCAGCAGCTTTTCGGGACAGCCTAACTATGGCTACACCTTC
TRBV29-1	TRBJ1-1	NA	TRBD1	CSDADRAYTEAFF	TGCAGCGACGCGGACAGGGCCTACACTGAAGCTTTCTTT
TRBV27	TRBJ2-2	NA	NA	CASSLSGGRAYTGELFF	TGTGCCAGCAGTTTGTCAGGGGGGAGGGCCTATACCGGGGAGCTGTTTTTT
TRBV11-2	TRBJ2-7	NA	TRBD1	CASSAIGTGEPEQYF	TGTGCCAGCAGCGCTATCGGGACAGGAGAACCCGAGCAGTACTTC
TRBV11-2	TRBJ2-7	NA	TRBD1	CASSSGTGVYEQYF	TGTGCCAGCAGCTCCGGGACAGGGGTCTACGAGCAGTACTTC
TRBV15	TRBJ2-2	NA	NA	CATSRERLRGAGAGELFF	TGTGCCACCAGCAGAGAGAGGTTACGGGGGGCGGGAGCCGGGGAGCTGTTTTTT
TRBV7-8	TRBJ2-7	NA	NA	CASSLVGEDSSYEQYF	TGTGCCAGCAGCTTAGTAGGTGAGGACAGCTCCTACGAGCAGTACTTC
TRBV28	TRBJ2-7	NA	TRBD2	CASSPRTSGYEQYF	TGTGCCAGCAGCCCCAGGACTAGCGGGTACGAGCAGTACTTC
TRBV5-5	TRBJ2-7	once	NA	CASSLSSGEQYF	TGTGCCAGCAGCTTATCCTCGGGAGAGCAGTACTTC
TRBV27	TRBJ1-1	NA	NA	CASRQGTLNTEAFF	TGTGCCAGCAGACAAGGGACACTGAACACTGAAGCTTTCTTT
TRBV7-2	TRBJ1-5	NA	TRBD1	CASSQGGGAGQPQHF	TGTGCCAGCAGCCAGGGGGGAGGGGCGGGTCAGCCCCAGCATTTT
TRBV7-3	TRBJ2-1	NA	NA	CASSLSGGPIYNEQFF	TGTGCCAGCAGCTTAAGCGGGGGCCCAATCTACAATGAGCAGTTCTTC
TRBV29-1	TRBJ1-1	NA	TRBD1	CSATGLNTEAFF	TGCAGCGCGACAGGGCTGAACACTGAAGCTTTCTTT
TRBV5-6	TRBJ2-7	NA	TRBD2	CASSLLLAGATYEQYF	TGTGCCAGCAGCTTGTTGTTGGCGGGAGCGACCTACGAGCAGTACTTC
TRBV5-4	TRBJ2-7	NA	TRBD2	CASSSGAAGETSYEQYF	TGTGCCAGCAGCAGTGGCGCAGCGGGAGAGACCTCCTACGAGCAGTACTTC
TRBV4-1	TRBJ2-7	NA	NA	CASSQLEHVGEQYF	TGCGCCAGCAGCCAATTAGAACACGTGGGTGAGCAGTACTTC
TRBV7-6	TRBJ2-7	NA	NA	CASSPAESSYEQYF	TGTGCCAGCAGCCCAGCGGAAAGCTCCTACGAGCAGTACTTC
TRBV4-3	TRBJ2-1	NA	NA	CASRGWGDEQFF	TGCGCCAGTCGTGGGTGGGGCGATGAGCAGTTCTTC
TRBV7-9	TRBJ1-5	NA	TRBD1	CASGQGGERPQHF	TGTGCCAGCGGACAGGGTGGAGAACGGCCCCAGCATTTT
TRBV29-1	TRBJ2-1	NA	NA	CSVPGSEQFF	TGCAGCGTTCCGGGGAGTGAGCAGTTCTTC
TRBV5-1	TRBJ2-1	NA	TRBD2	CASGSPGTSGRTLYNEQFF	TGCGCCAGCGGATCTCCCGGGACTAGCGGGAGGACTCTGTACAATGAGCAGTTCTTC
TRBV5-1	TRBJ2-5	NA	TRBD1	CASRGDRGMLKETQYF	TGCGCCAGCAGGGGCGACAGGGGGATGTTGAAAGAGACCCAGTACTTC
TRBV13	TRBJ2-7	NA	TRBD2	CASSLWGSVGGPNHEQYF	TGTGCCAGCAGCTTATGGGGATCGGTGGGAGGGCCGAATCACGAGCAGTACTTC